Listed below are T cell receptor beta chains from one sample, sequenced in a study of identifying expanded T cells in peripheral blood. TCRdb's table, derived via immunoSEQ multiplex PCR, lists solely in-frame clones and lacks some. The sample includes around 85,000 clones, approximately 89% of them seen just once. The specimen was blood. Receptors originate from a person aged 18 to 75 in good health. CDR3s include the opening cysteine and the closing phenylalanine or tryptophan. A D gene is named only where the DNA matches it firmly. Where a row states a size, it is once, few, many or the class of an expanded clone; other rows omit it.

clone_size,v_call,j_call,d_call,cdr3_aa,cdr3_nt
once,TRBV11-1,TRBJ2-5,.,CASSLPEGSGIETQYF,TGTGCCAGCAGTCTACCGGAGGGTTCCGGTATAGAGACCCAGTACTTC
once,TRBV19,TRBJ1-5,.,CASSTFTGGGTLNQPQHF,TGTGCCAGTAGTACTTTTACCGGGGGTGGAACCCTCAATCAGCCCCAGCATTTT
once,TRBV6-5,TRBJ2-1,.,CASRDWDEQFF,TGTGCCAGCAGGGATTGGGATGAGCAGTTCTTC
.,TRBV5-6,TRBJ2-1,.,CASSFINNEQFF,TGTGCCAGCAGCTTTATAAACAATGAGCAGTTCTTC
.,TRBV5-4,TRBJ2-3,.,CASSQSRPLRRDTQYF,TGTGCCAGCAGCCAATCTAGGCCATTAAGGAGAGATACGCAGTATTTT
.,TRBV18,TRBJ1-1,TRBD1,CASSPGAPLPGGTEAFF,TGTGCCAGCTCCCCAGGGGCACCACTACCAGGGGGCACTGAAGCTTTCTTT
once,TRBV5-1,TRBJ2-7,.,CASSLEGFYEQYF,TGCGCCAGCAGCTTGGAGGGATTCTACGAGCAGTACTTC
.,TRBV18,TRBJ2-3,TRBD1,CASSLRDSQTDTQYF,TGTGCCAGCTCACTTCGGGACAGCCAAACAGATACGCAGTATTTT
.,TRBV27,TRBJ1-5,.,CASRTAGFSNQPQHF,TGTGCCAGCAGAACAGCAGGGTTCAGCAATCAGCCCCAGCATTTT
.,TRBV9,TRBJ2-5,TRBD2,CASSGSGRGRAQYF,TGTGCCAGCAGCGGCAGCGGGAGGGGTAGGGCCCAGTACTTC
.,TRBV5-4,TRBJ1-5,.,CASSWRGFNQPQHF,TGTGCCAGCAGCTGGAGGGGGTTCAATCAGCCCCAGCATTTT
.,TRBV7-3,TRBJ1-2,.,CASSTRYNGYTF,TGTGCCAGCAGCACCCGGTATAATGGCTACACCTTC
once,TRBV9,TRBJ1-2,TRBD1,CASSWRLEEGQDNYGYTF,TGTGCCAGCTCTTGGCGCCTAGAGGAGGGACAGGATAACTATGGCTACACCTTC
.,TRBV4-1,TRBJ2-1,.,CASSPRGLSSYNEQFF,TGCGCCAGCAGCCCTCGGGGGTTGAGCTCCTACAATGAGCAGTTCTTC
once,TRBV7-2,TRBJ1-1,.,CASSLEGAVNTEAFF,TGTGCCAGCAGCTTAGAGGGAGCCGTAAACACTGAAGCTTTCTTT
.,TRBV6-5,TRBJ1-3,.,CASSYGGASGNTIYF,TGTGCCAGCAGTTACGGTGGAGCCTCTGGAAACACCATATATTTT
.,TRBV13,TRBJ2-1,TRBD2,CASKRGGYNEQFF,TGTGCCAGCAAGCGGGGCGGGTACAATGAGCAGTTCTTC
.,TRBV19,TRBJ2-7,.,CASSSVGGFYEQYF,TGTGCCAGTAGTAGTGTAGGGGGATTCTACGAGCAGTACTTC
once,TRBV19,TRBJ2-7,TRBD1,CASSMRTGVGYEQYF,TGTGCCAGTAGTATGCGGACAGGGGTAGGGTACGAGCAGTACTTC
.,TRBV2,TRBJ1-2,TRBD1,CASDRGYGYTF,TGTGCCAGCGACAGGGGATACGGCTACACCTTC
.,TRBV30,TRBJ1-1,.,CAWSVDSRTEAFF,TGTGCCTGGAGTGTAGACAGCCGCACTGAAGCTTTCTTT
.,TRBV18,TRBJ2-3,.,CASSLGSPPDTQYF,TGTGCCAGCTCTCTCGGGAGTCCCCCAGATACGCAGTATTTT
.,TRBV11-2,TRBJ2-7,.,CASSLKGDEQYF,TGTGCCAGCAGCTTAAAGGGCGACGAGCAGTACTTC
.,TRBV14,TRBJ1-2,TRBD1,CASSVDREAGGYTF,TGTGCCAGCAGCGTGGACAGGGAGGCTGGTGGCTACACCTTC
once,TRBV18,TRBJ2-1,TRBD2,CASSPPSGRNNEQFF,TGTGCCAGCTCACCACCTAGCGGGAGAAACAATGAGCAGTTCTTC
.,TRBV25-1,TRBJ1-6,TRBD1,CASSETRTGGNSPLHF,TGTGCCAGCAGTGAAACCCGGACAGGGGGCAATTCACCCCTCCACTTT
once,TRBV10-3,TRBJ2-3,.,CAISETYQGGTDTQYF,TGTGCCATCAGTGAGACTTATCAAGGGGGCACAGATACGCAGTATTTT
.,TRBV28,TRBJ2-7,TRBD2,CASRGSGTSYEQYF,TGTGCCAGCAGGGGAAGCGGGACTTCCTACGAGCAGTACTTC
.,TRBV6-1,TRBJ2-1,.,CASWTEGNEQFF,TGTGCCAGCTGGACTGAGGGTAATGAGCAGTTCTTC
.,TRBV7-6,TRBJ1-5,TRBD1,CASSLGMAGGSNQPQHF,TGTGCCAGCAGCTTAGGCATGGCAGGGGGTAGCAATCAGCCCCAGCATTTT
.,TRBV5-4,TRBJ2-5,.,CASSLQGRETQYF,TGTGCCAGCAGCTTACAGGGTCGGGAGACCCAGTACTTC
.,TRBV28,TRBJ2-2,.,CASSFRRTSTGELFF,TGTGCCAGCAGTTTTAGAAGGACCTCCACCGGGGAGCTGTTTTTT
once,TRBV6-5,TRBJ2-7,.,CASSQSQSSYEQYF,TGTGCCAGCAGCCAAAGTCAGAGCTCCTACGAGCAGTACTTC
.,TRBV7-2,TRBJ2-5,TRBD2,CASSIGLAGVETQYF,TGTGCCAGCAGCATCGGACTAGCGGGGGTTGAGACCCAGTACTTC
.,TRBV28,TRBJ2-1,.,CASSSPVPTANNEQFF,TGTGCCAGCAGTTCCCCGGTCCCGACAGCGAACAATGAGCAGTTCTTC
.,TRBV28,TRBJ1-1,.,CASRLDRLNTEAFF,TGTGCCAGCAGGCTCGACAGGCTGAACACTGAAGCTTTCTTT
.,TRBV9,TRBJ2-1,.,CASSVGLGSMNEQFF,TGTGCCAGCAGCGTAGGGCTGGGATCGATGAATGAGCAGTTCTTC
.,TRBV18,TRBJ1-1,.,CASSPEQNTEAFF,TGTGCCAGCTCACCAGAACAGAACACTGAAGCTTTCTTT
once,TRBV2,TRBJ2-5,TRBD2,CASSEGLAGPRGAQYF,TGTGCCAGCAGTGAAGGACTAGCGGGGCCACGGGGGGCCCAGTACTTC
few,TRBV6-5,TRBJ2-7,TRBD2,CASSYGGGVHEQYF,TGTGCCAGCAGTTACGGGGGAGGGGTCCACGAGCAGTACTTC
.,TRBV4-2,TRBJ2-7,TRBD1,CASSQGQGAYEQYF,TGTGCCAGCAGCCAGGGACAGGGGGCTTACGAGCAGTACTTC
once,TRBV5-5,TRBJ2-4,.,CASSFIGAKNIQYF,TGTGCCAGCAGCTTCATCGGAGCCAAAAACATTCAGTACTTC
once,TRBV29-1,TRBJ2-7,TRBD1,CSVEGQGANEQYF,TGCAGCGTTGAGGGACAGGGGGCGAATGAGCAGTACTTC
few,TRBV6-1,TRBJ1-5,.,CASSDPSMGQPQHF,TGTGCCAGCAGTGATCCCTCCATGGGTCAGCCCCAGCATTTT
.,TRBV7-2,TRBJ2-3,TRBD2,CASSRGLAGGTDTQYF,TGTGCCAGCAGCCGCGGACTAGCGGGAGGGACAGATACGCAGTATTTT
.,TRBV28,TRBJ2-3,TRBD2,CASIGTSGILSTDTQYF,TGTGCCAGCATCGGGACTAGCGGAATACTTAGCACAGATACGCAGTATTTT
.,TRBV5-3,TRBJ2-6,.,CARSLAGRPSGANVLTF,TGTGCCAGAAGCTTGGCTGGCAGACCCTCTGGGGCCAACGTCCTGACTTTC
.,TRBV5-8,TRBJ2-2,.,CASSTRVTGELFF,TGTGCCAGCAGCACCAGGGTCACCGGGGAGCTGTTTTTT
.,TRBV29-1,TRBJ1-2,.,CSVPRAGLYGYTF,TGCAGCGTTCCCCGGGCCGGACTCTATGGCTACACCTTC
.,TRBV4-3,TRBJ2-2,TRBD2,CASSPGTGGTGELFF,TGCGCCAGCAGCCCCGGGACGGGGGGCACCGGGGAGCTGTTTTTT
once,TRBV6-5,TRBJ1-2,.,CASSYSGDSGYTF,TGTGCCAGCAGTTACTCAGGGGATAGTGGCTACACCTTC
.,TRBV5-1,TRBJ2-3,.,CASSLGATDTQYF,TGCGCCAGCAGCTTGGGCGCCACAGATACGCAGTATTTT
.,TRBV9,TRBJ2-1,TRBD2,CASSVSGGAGVEQFF,TGTGCCAGCAGCGTTAGCGGGGGGGCTGGAGTTGAGCAGTTCTTC
.,TRBV29-1,TRBJ2-1,TRBD1,CSAARTGMNHEQFF,TGCAGCGCCGCAAGGACAGGGATGAACCATGAGCAGTTCTTC